Presented here are 2 T cell receptor beta chains from one specimen sequenced in a study of glioma-infiltrating T cells after dendritic cell vaccination. Generated by immunoSEQ multiplex PCR, the TCRdb table keeps only in-frame clones and is missing some. The table records roughly 51,000 clones, 85% of them present only once. Sequencing used blood, obtained before dendritic cell vaccination. Receptors originate from a human donor with glioblastoma.

The chain carries TRBV7-2 and TRBJ1-2; D is ambiguous. Germline-derived CDR1 and CDR2 are SGHTA and FQGNSA. The CDR3 sequence is 14 residues long. With 4 bases removed from V and 0 bases from J, the gap between germline ends came to 9 bases. The CDR3 loop reads CASSSDLANYGYTF. In nucleotides, the CDR3 is TGTGCCAGCAGCTCCGACCTAGCTAACTATGGCTACACCTTC.

The gene calls are TRBV19 and TRBJ2-4, with D possibly TRBD1 on 6 matching bases. Germline values: CDR1 LNHDA, CDR2 SQIVND (reference sequence). V shed 6 bases and J shed 3 bases, with 12 bases lying between them. The CDR3 runs to 14 residues. CDR3 in amino acids: CASSQGLGKNIQYF. The CDR3 DNA is TGTGCCAGTAGCCAGGGGCTGGGCAAAAACATTCAGTACTTC.